Sequencing of this T cell receptor beta chain was carried out in a study of T cells after yellow fever vaccination. This CDR3 has 17 residues. CDR1 LGHNA and CDR2 YSLEER come from the germline V gene. Trimming took 0 bases from V and 1 from J; bases not matched to a gene: 5. One entry per CDR3 protein results from TCRdb running MiXCR on the 5' RACE reads. The sample carries approximately 330,000 distinct CDR3 sequences, around an eighth recorded once. Study results and limitations: Reappearance after the booster was seen for most primary-vaccination clones, at 95% to 97% CD4 and 70% to 90% CD8.

This clonotype showed up many times. Its antigen is unknown. This sequence originates from a young man who received the YFV17D yellow fever vaccine. Material: CD4+ T cells sorted from PBMCs, obtained 15 days after the yellow fever booster vaccination. The chain joins TRBV4-3 to TRBJ2-3, with 9 positions matching TRBD2. CDR3 nucleotides: TGCGCCAGCAGCCAAGATAAGGGACTAGCTCGCACAGATACGCAGTATTTT. Encoded protein: CASSQDKGLARTDTQYF.